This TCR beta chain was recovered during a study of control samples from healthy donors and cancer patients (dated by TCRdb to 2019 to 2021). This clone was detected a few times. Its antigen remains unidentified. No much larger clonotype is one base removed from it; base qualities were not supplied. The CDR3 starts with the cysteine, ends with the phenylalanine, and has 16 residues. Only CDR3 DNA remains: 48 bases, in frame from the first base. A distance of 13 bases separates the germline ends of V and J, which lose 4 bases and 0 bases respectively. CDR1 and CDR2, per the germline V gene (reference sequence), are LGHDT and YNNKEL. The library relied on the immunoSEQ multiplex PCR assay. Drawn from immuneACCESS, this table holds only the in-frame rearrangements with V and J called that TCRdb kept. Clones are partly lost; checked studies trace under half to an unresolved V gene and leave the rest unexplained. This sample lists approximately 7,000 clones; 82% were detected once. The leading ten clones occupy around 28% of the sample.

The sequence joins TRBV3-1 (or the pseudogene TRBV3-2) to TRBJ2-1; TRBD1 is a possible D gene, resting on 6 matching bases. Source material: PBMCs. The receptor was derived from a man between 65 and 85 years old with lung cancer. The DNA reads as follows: TGTGCCAGCAGCCCAGGGGCCCCGAGCTCCTACAATGAGCAGTTCTTC. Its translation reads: CASSPGAPSSYNEQFF.